The 24 T cell receptor beta chains below come from one sample, sequenced in a study of blood T cell repertoires in COVID-19. TCRdb's copy holds only in-frame clones and misses some; the assay was immunoSEQ multiplex PCR. The sample has more than 350,000 clones; roughly nine tenths are singletons. Material: peripheral blood. Every receptor here comes from a young woman with COVID-19, enrolled during active disease.

J is TRBJ2-1 and V is TRBV28; 8 nucleotides align to TRBD2. The J segment lost 5 bases and the V segment lost 3 bases, leaving 6 bases of the junction unmatched. Germline V gene lookup returns CDR1 MDHEN and CDR2 SYDVKM. The CDR3 length is 15 residues. The CDR3 sequence: CASSFWVAGNNEQFF. The CDR3 DNA reads TGTGCCAGCAGTTTTTGGGTAGCGGGGAACAATGAGCAGTTCTTC.

The genes are TRBV21-1 and TRBJ2-7; the tabulated D call, TRBD1, remains unverified against the DNA. TRBV21-1 represents a pseudogene. This CDR3 spans 16 amino acids. The CDR3 spells CASSIGQGQWGYEQYF. The DNA of the CDR3 is TGTGCCAGCAGCATAGGACAGGGACAATGGGGGTACGAGCAGTACTTC.

The rearrangement uses TRBV3-1 (or the pseudogene TRBV3-2) and TRBJ2-1; 7 bases align to TRBD2. After removal of 0 bases from V and 10 bases from J, the junction contained 6 bases not matched to a gene. CDR1 and CDR2 from the germline V gene are LGHDT and YNNKEL (reference sequence). This CDR3 spans 14 amino acids. The chain's CDR3 is CASSQEWGGSEQFF. CDR3 sequence (DNA): TGTGCCAGCAGCCAAGAATGGGGAGGGTCGGAGCAGTTCTTC.

The chain uses TRBV11-2 and TRBJ2-1; the D is unclear. The CDR3 covers 13 residues. Germline CDR1 and CDR2: SGHAT and FQNNGV. V shed 3 bases and J shed 9 bases, with 12 bases lying between them. In DNA, the CDR3 is TGTGCCAGCAGCTTCCGTCCCGTCGGTGAGCAGTTCTTC. Translating it yields CASSFRPVGEQFF. Supplemented by reference TRBV11-2 and TRBJ2-1, the full variable domain reads EAGVAQSPRYKIIEKRQSVAFWCNPISGHATLYWYQQILGQGPKLLIQFQNNGVVDDSQLPKDRFSAERLKGVDSTLKIQPAKLEDSAVYLCASSFRPVGEQFFGPGTRLTVL.

This clone has just a few counts. J is TRBJ1-1 and V is TRBV12-3 or TRBV12-4; TRBD1 matches at 7 bases. Unmatched junction bases numbered 5, after V lost 7 bases and J lost 3 bases. This CDR3 spans 13 amino acids. CDR3 region: CASTFTGDTEAFF. The CDR3 nucleotides are TGTGCCAGCACCTTCACAGGGGACACTGAAGCTTTCTTT.

The chain employs TRBV2 and TRBJ1-2, with unresolved D. Germline assignment: CDR1 SNHLY and CDR2 FYNNEI. The CDR3 totals 12 residues. V was trimmed by 4 bases and J by 5 bases, leaving 8 bases between them. CDR3 loop: CASSGKEYGYTF. CDR3 nucleotide sequence: TGTGCCAGCAGTGGTAAGGAGTATGGCTACACCTTC.

The chain couples TRBV6-5 to TRBJ1-4, with D uncertain. This CDR3 is built from 15 residues. Germline V gives CDR1 MNHEY, CDR2 SVGAGI. V lost 6 bases to trimming and J lost 6 bases, with 17 bases between them. CDR3 sequence (DNA): TGTGCCAGCAGCCAACGACAAGACCACTATGAAAAACTGTTTTTT. It yields the protein CASSQRQDHYEKLFF.

The chain employs TRBV10-3 and TRBJ1-2; D is possibly TRBD1 (6 bases). The CDR3 spans 13 residues. CDR1 is ENHRY and CDR2 is SYGVKD in the germline V gene. V lost 10 bases and J 7 bases, leaving 19 bases between the germline ends. Here the CDR3 reads CATVPRGAGGYTF. DNA for the CDR3: TGTGCCACCGTTCCTCGGGGGGCGGGTGGCTACACCTTC.

The chain joins TRBV5-1 to TRBJ1-1; unclear D gene. In germline, CDR1 is SGHRS, CDR2 YFSETQ. The germline V and J ends were trimmed by 4 bases and 6 bases, with 16 bases remaining between them. The CDR3 sequence is 14 residues long. CDR3 nucleotide sequence: TGCGCCAGCAGCCTCGACATATCATTAGCTGAAGCTTTCTTT. As protein: CASSLDISLAEAFF.

There are a few counts of this clone. The rearrangement joins TRBV7-2 to TRBJ1-1; D is uncertain. This CDR3 has 15 residues. Germline loops: CDR1 SGHTA, CDR2 FQGNSA. Trimming took 2 bases from V and 1 from J, leaving 11 bases between them. The CDR3, as DNA: TGTGCCAGCAGCTTATGGGTAAGGAGGAACACTGAAGCTTTCTTT. Translation gives CASSLWVRRNTEAFF.

The J gene is TRBJ2-1, the V gene TRBV5-4; maybe TRBD2 (6 bases). This CDR3 spans 14 amino acids. The germline V and J ends were trimmed by 6 bases and 1 base, with 11 bases remaining between them. Germline lookup yields CDR1 SGHNT and CDR2 YYREEE (reference sequence). The CDR3 loop reads CASIQAGSYNEQFF. The DNA for the CDR3 is TGTGCCAGCATCCAAGCGGGTTCCTACAATGAGCAGTTCTTC.

The chain is built from TRBV19 and TRBJ1-2; perhaps TRBD1 as D (5 bases). Trimming cost V 10 bases and J 4 bases, with 13 bases left between them. From germline, CDR1 is LNHDA and CDR2 SQIVND (reference sequence). This CDR3 comprises 12 residues. This chain's CDR3 is CATLSDSYGYTF. CDR3 bases: TGTGCCACCCTATCCGACAGCTATGGCTACACCTTC.

The V call is TRBV9, the J call TRBJ1-6; D not certain. CDR3 size: 14 residues. The germline CDR1 and CDR2 sequences are SGDLS and YYNGEE. Between the trimmed V and J ends, which lost 0 bases and 8 bases, there was a span of 9 bases. CDR3 residues: CASSVEAEYSPLHF. The CDR3 DNA reads as TGTGCCAGCAGCGTAGAGGCGGAGTATTCACCCCTCCACTTT.

The chain joins TRBV19 to TRBJ1-6; TRBD1 might be the D (6 bases). CDR3 size: 15 residues. CDR1 LNHDA and CDR2 SQIVND come from the germline V gene (reference sequence). V was pared by 0 bases and J by 6 bases, with 9 bases between. The CDR3 reads CASSIEAGVNSPLHF. The DNA for the CDR3 is TGTGCCAGTAGTATAGAAGCAGGGGTTAATTCACCCCTCCACTTT.

This CDR3 is CASSLTAGYGEAFF. CDR3 DNA sequence: TGTGCCAGCAGCTTGACCGCGGGCTACGGTGAAGCTTTCTTT. The chain joins TRBV5-6 to TRBJ1-1; D is undetermined. The germline V gene has CDR1 SGHDT and CDR2 YYEEEE. The V end lost 1 base, the J end lost 7 bases, and 14 bases lay between the germline ends. CDR3 length: 14 amino acids. Drawing the rest from reference TRBV5-6 and TRBJ1-1, the complete variable domain is DAGVTQSPTHLIKTRGQQVTLRCSPKSGHDTVSWYQQALGQGPQFIFQYYEEEERQRGNFPDRFSGHQFPNYSSELNVNALLLGDSALYLCASSLTAGYGEAFFGQGTRLTVV.

As regards this clone: The sample carries other DNA sequences with the same CDR3. The chain is built from TRBV6-2 or TRBV6-3 and TRBJ1-1; TRBD1 might be the D (5 bases). V was pared by 3 bases and J by 0 bases, with 8 bases between. CDR3 size: 14 residues. The germline gives CDR1 MNHEY, CDR2 SVGEGT. The CDR3 nucleotides are TGTGCCAGCAGTTATCGGGGGATGAACACTGAAGCTTTCTTT. This sequence encodes CASSYRGMNTEAFF.

This clone was detected once. The chain combines TRBV27 with TRBJ1-2; D not certain. Germline V gives CDR1 MNHEY, CDR2 SMNVEV (reference sequence). The CDR3 is 14 residues long. V gave up 6 bases and J gave up 2 bases, with 13 bases separating them. Here the CDR3 reads CASSPQRNNYGYTF. The CDR3 bases are TGTGCCAGCAGCCCCCAGAGGAACAACTATGGCTACACCTTC.

The chain combines TRBV4-1 with TRBJ2-7; 10 bases fit TRBD1. The CDR3 contains 17 residues. CDR1 and CDR2 from the germline V gene are MGHRA and YSYEKL. V shed 1 base and J 3 bases; nucleotides not matched to a gene: 9. CDR3 region: CASSQGAGDRGFYEQYF. CDR3 nucleotide sequence: TGCGCCAGCAGCCAAGGGGCCGGGGACAGGGGTTTCTACGAGCAGTACTTC.

This sequence joins TRBV19 and TRBJ1-4; D is perhaps TRBD1 (5 bases). CDR1 and CDR2 (germline): LNHDA, SQIVND (reference sequence). V lost 8 bases to trimming and J lost 5 bases, with 15 bases between them. The CDR3 consists of 14 residues. CDR3 in amino acids: CASWGQGENEKLFF. DNA of the CDR3: TGTGCCAGTTGGGGTCAAGGGGAAAATGAAAAACTGTTTTTT.

The DNA for the CDR3 is TGTGCCAGCAGTGCCCTAGCGGGCGGAGTTGATGAGCAGTTCTTC. Its translation is CASSALAGGVDEQFF. The chain carries TRBV27 and TRBJ2-1; TRBD2 agrees at 8 bases. The V and J ends lost 5 bases and 8 bases, in that order; junction bases with no gene match: 11. The CDR3 has 15 amino acids. Looked up from germline, CDR1 is MNHEY and CDR2 is SMNVEV (reference sequence).

The CDR3 nucleotides read TGTGCCAGCAGCCTCCCCTGGGTGGGACAGAGCCAATCACCCCTCCACTTT. Encoded protein: CASSLPWVGQSQSPLHF. The chain combines TRBV14 with TRBJ1-6; 7 positions match TRBD1. The trim removed 4 bases at V and 10 bases at J, leaving 16 bases unmatched. The CDR3 loop spans 17 amino acids. Germline loops: CDR1 SGHDN, CDR2 FVKESK.

This clone was recorded once. The CDR3: CASSSPRDRLAGVLNEQFF. DNA of the CDR3: TGCGCCAGCAGCTCCCCAAGGGACAGACTAGCGGGAGTTCTCAATGAGCAGTTCTTC. The chain combines TRBV5-1 with TRBJ2-1; the match to TRBD2 covers 12 bases. J lost 6 bases, V lost 3 bases, and 16 bases had no gene match. This CDR3 has 19 amino acids. The V gene's germline CDR1 is SGHRS and CDR2 YFSETQ.

V and J are TRBV29-1 and TRBJ1-1; D may be TRBD1 (6 bases). The V and J ends lost 7 bases and 10 bases respectively, with 16 bases between them. CDR1 and CDR2 (germline): SQVTM, ANQGSEA. The CDR3 spans 11 residues. The CDR3 DNA is TGCAGCGCCATACAGGGCTCAGCAGCTTTCTTT. It is translated as CSAIQGSAAFF.

With regard to this clone: One end of the junction fails to match germline, which may point to a read error. The rearrangement links TRBV7-7 to TRBJ2-2, with TRBD2 matching over 9 bases. The CDR3 loop spans 15 amino acids. The germline V gene has CDR1 SSHAT and CDR2 FNYEAQ (reference sequence). CDR3 sequence reads: CASSVSGSKAGELFF. DNA for the CDR3: TGTGCTAGCAGCGTTAGCGGGAGTAAGGCCGGGGAGCTGTTTTTT.